The rows below give T cell receptor beta chains drawn from one sample of a study of T cells after yellow fever vaccination. From the 5' RACE reads, TCRdb called clonotypes with MiXCR, one entry per CDR3 protein. The data contain approximately 610,000 distinct CDR3 sequences, about a sixth of them singletons. Sequences were derived from PBMCs, sampled 4 to 6 days after the first yellow fever vaccination. The receptor source for this set is a man aged 18 to 29 who received the YFV17D yellow fever vaccine. CDR3s include the opening cysteine and the closing phenylalanine or tryptophan. A D gene is named only where the DNA matches it firmly. Only some rows state a clone size, as once, few, many or a class for expanded clones.

j_call clone_size d_call cdr3_length v_call cdr3_aa cdr3_nt
TRBJ1-1 - - 14 TRBV27 CASGDRGMNTEAFF TGTGCCAGCGGCGACCGGGGGATGAACACTGAAGCTTTCTTT
TRBJ2-1 few TRBD2 15 TRBV6-2/TRBV6-3 CASSLRTSGLPEQFF TGTGCCAGCAGCCTAAGGACTAGCGGCCTGCCTGAGCAGTTCTTC
TRBJ1-5 - - 13 TRBV6-2/TRBV6-3 CASSYWGNQPQHF TGTGCCAGCAGTTACTGGGGTAATCAGCCCCAGCATTTT
TRBJ1-2 - - 14 TRBV15 CATSGRQGVYGYTF TGTGCCACCAGCGGGAGGCAGGGTGTCTATGGCTACACCTTC
TRBJ1-5 - TRBD1 15 TRBV12-3/TRBV12-4 CASSFGTEGNQPQHF TGTGCCAGCAGTTTCGGGACAGAAGGCAATCAGCCCCAGCATTTT
TRBJ1-2 few - 13 TRBV7-9 CASSWGRAYGYTF TGTGCCAGCAGTTGGGGACGGGCATATGGCTACACCTTC
TRBJ2-7 - - 15 TRBV4-2 CASSQESRGPYEQYF TGTGCCAGCAGCCAAGAATCCCGGGGACCCTACGAGCAGTACTTC
TRBJ1-6 few - 15 TRBV15 CATSREEIYNSPLHF TGTGCCACCAGCAGGGAGGAGATCTATAATTCACCCCTCCACTTT
TRBJ1-2 few - 12 TRBV12-3/TRBV12-4 CALWGVEDGYTF TGTGCCCTATGGGGGGTAGAGGATGGCTACACCTTC
TRBJ2-3 - - 15 TRBV7-9 CASSPYGGGTDTQYF TGTGCCAGCAGCCCGTACGGGGGAGGCACAGATACGCAGTATTTT
TRBJ2-1 - - 15 TRBV11-2 CASSLDPGTYNEQFF TGTGCCAGCAGCTTAGATCCCGGCACGTACAATGAGCAGTTCTTC
TRBJ2-3 many TRBD2 16 TRBV28 CASSPWRAGGPDTQYF TGTGCCAGCAGTCCCTGGCGGGCGGGGGGGCCTGATACGCAGTATTTT
TRBJ2-3 - - 13 TRBV7-6 CASSPSASDTQYF TGTGCCAGCAGCCCCTCGGCTTCCGATACGCAGTATTTT
TRBJ1-5 few - 15 TRBV4-1 CASSQGRDSNQPQHF TGCGCCAGCAGCCAAGGCAGGGATAGCAATCAGCCCCAGCATTTT
TRBJ1-2 - TRBD1 16 TRBV5-1 CASSNSPGQGNYGYTF TGCGCCAGCAGCAACTCGCCCGGACAGGGCAACTATGGCTACACCTTC
TRBJ1-2 - - 14 TRBV4-1 CASSQVRVPRGYTF TGCGCCAGCAGCCAAGTCCGCGTACCCAGAGGCTACACCTTC
TRBJ1-5 - TRBD1 16 TRBV19 CASISRAGGQNQPQHF TGTGCCAGTATTTCTAGGGCAGGGGGCCAAAATCAGCCCCAGCATTTT
TRBJ1-5 - - 14 TRBV2 CASSAWGADQPQHF TGTGCCAGCAGCGCTTGGGGGGCGGATCAGCCCCAGCATTTT
TRBJ2-3 - TRBD2 19 TRBV20-1 CSATTIEGLAGGSTDTQYF TGCAGTGCCACCACGATTGAGGGACTAGCGGGGGGGAGCACAGATACGCAGTATTTT
TRBJ2-7 few TRBD2 15 TRBV7-2 CASSPQRGGLEEQYF TGTGCCAGCAGCCCGCAGCGGGGGGGCTTGGAGGAGCAGTACTTC
TRBJ2-5 - - 13 TRBV6-1 CASRRQIEETQYF TGTGCCAGCAGACGGCAGATTGAGGAGACCCAGTACTTC
TRBJ2-5 - - 14 TRBV7-2 CASSLSAFQETQYF TGTGCCAGCAGCTTAAGCGCGTTCCAAGAGACCCAGTACTTC
TRBJ2-3 once TRBD2 17 TRBV12-3/TRBV12-4 CASSPATSGGSTDTQYF TGTGCCAGCAGTCCGGCGACTAGCGGGGGGTCCACAGATACGCAGTATTTT
TRBJ1-6 - - 16 TRBV7-2 CASSSGRQASNSPLHF TGTGCCAGCAGCTCCGGAAGACAAGCCTCCAATTCACCCCTCCACTTT
TRBJ1-1 - - 18 TRBV20-1 CSGLRGWGETPGDTEAFF TGCAGTGGACTTAGGGGATGGGGTGAGACGCCCGGGGACACTGAAGCTTTCTTT
TRBJ1-5 - - 15 TRBV5-5 CASSLLADSFQPQHF TGTGCCAGCAGCTTGCTTGCCGACAGTTTCCAGCCCCAGCATTTT
TRBJ1-1 - - 12 TRBV12-5 CAAATGNTEAFF TGTGCCGCGGCCACAGGGAACACTGAAGCTTTCTTT
TRBJ1-2 few TRBD1 10 TRBV2 CARDRGRYTF TGTGCCAGAGACAGGGGCCGCTACACCTTC
TRBJ1-1 few TRBD1 14 TRBV19 CASKTSRGRAEAFF TGTGCCAGCAAAACTTCCAGGGGGAGGGCTGAAGCTTTCTTT
TRBJ2-1 - TRBD2 20 TRBV9 CASSVGTSGGSQARNTEQFF TGTGCCAGCAGCGTAGGGACTAGCGGGGGGTCCCAGGCGCGGAACACTGAGCAGTTCTTC
TRBJ2-3 many - 14 TRBV10-3 CAISPPGDSNTQYF TGTGCCATCAGTCCCCCCGGCGATAGTAATACGCAGTATTTT
TRBJ2-5 - - 15 TRBV11-2 CASSLVGRQVETQYF TGTGCCAGCAGCTTAGTCGGGCGTCAAGTTGAGACCCAGTACTTC
TRBJ2-7 few TRBD1 14 TRBV6-2/TRBV6-3 CASRTGTGSYEQYF TGTGCCAGCAGAACCGGGACAGGGTCCTACGAGCAGTACTTC
TRBJ2-2 few TRBD2 14 TRBV20-1 CSARDLSGGRELFF TGCAGTGCTAGAGATCTTAGCGGGGGGCGGGAGCTGTTTTTT
TRBJ2-5 few - 13 TRBV3-1 CASRLYSEETQYF TGTGCCAGCAGACTCTACTCGGAAGAGACCCAGTACTTC
TRBJ1-1 few TRBD1 17 TRBV5-5 CASSWTPRQGANTEAFF TGTGCCAGCAGCTGGACACCCCGACAGGGGGCGAACACTGAAGCTTTCTTT
TRBJ2-1 few TRBD1 18 TRBV11-2 CASSSRQGYILPHNEQFF TGTGCCAGCAGCTCAAGACAGGGGTACATCTTACCCCACAATGAGCAGTTCTTC
TRBJ1-1 - - 18 TRBV6-5 CASSYRLEGRAGGTEAFF TGTGCCAGCAGTTACCGCCTCGAGGGCAGGGCTGGGGGCACTGAAGCTTTCTTT
TRBJ1-5 - TRBD1 14 TRBV7-8 CASSLTGGYGPQHF TGTGCCAGCAGCTTGACAGGGGGATATGGGCCCCAGCATTTT
TRBJ2-1 many - 17 TRBV7-3 CASSLTGTGPSYNEQFF TGTGCCAGCAGCTTAACGGGTACAGGGCCTTCCTACAATGAGCAGTTCTTC
TRBJ1-4 - - 13 TRBV5-6 CASSTTDEEKLFF TGTGCCAGCAGCACGACAGATGAGGAAAAACTGTTTTTT
TRBJ1-1 few - 12 TRBV20-1 CSADQGGTEAFF TGCAGTGCTGATCAGGGTGGAACTGAAGCTTTCTTT
TRBJ1-1 few - 12 TRBV12-3/TRBV12-4 CASTRMNTEAFF TGTGCCAGCACCCGTATGAACACTGAAGCTTTCTTT
TRBJ2-4 few - 15 TRBV7-2 CASSFFRGKRNIQYF TGTGCCAGCAGCTTTTTTCGGGGGAAAAGAAACATTCAGTACTTC
TRBJ2-5 - TRBD2 15 TRBV7-9 CASSTPGGDLETQYF TGTGCCAGCAGCACACCCGGGGGGGATCTGGAGACCCAGTACTTC
TRBJ1-1 many - 15 TRBV29-1 CSAMAGWAMNTEAFF TGCAGCGCGATGGCGGGGTGGGCCATGAACACTGAAGCTTTCTTT
TRBJ2-4 many - 15 TRBV18 CASSTGSSAKNIQYF TGTGCCAGCTCCACAGGGAGTTCAGCCAAAAACATTCAGTACTTC